This entry lists 28 T cell receptor beta chains sequenced from one sample in a study of CD8+ T cells in alopecia areata. As to treatment: oral pan-JAK inhibitor, 5-10 mg twice daily. cDNA reverse transcribed from extracted RNA served as the sequencing template. TCRdb keeps only in-frame clones here, not all; method: immunoSEQ multiplex PCR. This sample has 200,000 to 250,000 clones, with under 60% found just once. Source: CD4+ T cells sorted from blood, taken at week 4, from a patient treated with tofacitinib. The receptors stem from a human donor with alopecia areata.

The chain has TRBV25-1 and TRBJ2-5; D is uncertain. The end of the DNA fits TRBJ2-7 better, so the J call may be wrong. The V gene's germline CDR1 is MGHDK and CDR2 SYGVNS. This CDR3 spans 13 amino acids. The CDR3: CASSGPNVYEQYF. CDR3 DNA sequence: TGTGCCAGCAGTGGCCCCAACGTCTACGAGCAGTACTTC.

The table lists this clone with a few counts. The chain links TRBV5-1 to TRBJ1-6, with no clear D. V was trimmed by 3 bases and J by 3 bases, leaving 10 bases between them. Germline assignment: CDR1 SGHRS and CDR2 YFSETQ. The CDR3 sequence is 15 residues long. The CDR3: CASSSALDYNSPLHF. CDR3 nucleotide sequence: TGCGCCAGCAGCTCGGCCTTGGACTATAATTCACCCCTCCACTTT.

This clone was recorded once. The chain joins TRBV29-1 to TRBJ2-1; D tentatively fits TRBD1 or TRBD2 (7 bases each). The CDR3 runs to 16 residues. Germline V gene sequence: CDR1 SQVTM, CDR2 ANQGSEA. V dropped 6 bases and J dropped 4 bases, with 22 bases sitting between them. CDR3: CSVGVNRGGLYNEQFF. In DNA, the CDR3 is TGCAGCGTGGGGGTAAACAGGGGAGGGTTATACAATGAGCAGTTCTTC.

The rearrangement links TRBV29-1 to TRBJ2-3, with TRBD2 matching 10 bases. Trimming took 7 bases from V and 4 from J; bases not matched to a gene: 17. The CDR3 runs 17 residues. CDR1 and CDR2 (germline): SQVTM, ANQGSEA. The CDR3 DNA follows: TGCAGCGCCCGCCCGCCTAGCGGGGGAATCAATTCAGATACGCAGTATTTT. Translation: CSARPPSGGINSDTQYF.

The J gene is TRBJ2-5, the V gene TRBV29-1; D possibly uses TRBD1 or TRBD2 (6 bases each). This CDR3 has 13 amino acids. The germline gives CDR1 SQVTM, CDR2 ANQGSEA. The V and J ends lost 7 bases and 4 bases respectively, with 16 bases between them. The CDR3 DNA is TGCAGCGGTTCGAGGGGGGCTGGAGAGACCCAGTACTTC. The encoded protein is CSGSRGAGETQYF. The entire variable domain, with the rest obtained from reference TRBV29-1 and TRBJ2-5, is as follows: SAVISQKPSRDICQRGTSLTIQCQVDSQVTMMFWYRQQPGQSLTLIATANQGSEATYESGFVIDKFPISRPNLTFSTLTVSNMSPEDSSIYLCSGSRGAGETQYFGPGTRLLVL.

This clone turned up a few times. The chain uses TRBV30 and TRBJ1-1, with 8 positions matching TRBD1. Trimming removed 4 bases from V and 0 bases from J; junction bases left unmatched: 10. Germline V gene sequence: CDR1 GTSNPN, CDR2 SVGIG (reference sequence). This CDR3 spans 16 amino acids. CDR3 residues: CAWKIQGGPVNTEAFF. The CDR3 DNA sequence: TGTGCCTGGAAAATACAGGGGGGGCCGGTGAACACTGAAGCTTTCTTT.

The chain has TRBV5-1 and TRBJ2-5; 7 nucleotides line up with TRBD1. Per the germline V gene, CDR1 is SGHRS and CDR2 is YFSETQ. CDR3 length equals 14 residues. Trimming removed 0 bases from V and 4 bases from J; junction bases left unmatched: 3. For the CDR3, the DNA is TGCGCCAGCAGCTTGGGATCAGGGGGAGAGACCCAGTACTTC. Amino acid sequence: CASSLGSGGETQYF.

V and J are TRBV18 and TRBJ1-2; D unclear. V gave up 0 bases and J gave up 5 bases, with 7 bases separating them. Per germline, CDR1 KGHSH and CDR2 LQKENI. The CDR3 covers 13 residues. The CDR3 DNA is TGTGCCAGCTCACCACCGAACCTATATGGCTACACCTTC. Translation: CASSPPNLYGYTF. The full variable domain, completed using reference TRBV18 and TRBJ1-2, is NAGVMQNPRHLVRRRGQEARLRCSPMKGHSHVYWYRQLPEEGLKFMVYLQKENIIDESGMPKERFSAEFPKEGPSILRIQQVVRGDSAAYFCASSPPNLYGYTFGSGTRLTVV.

This clone was observed a few times. V is TRBV19 and J is TRBJ1-5; D is possibly TRBD1 (5 bases). The CDR3 is 15 amino acids. The germline V gene has CDR1 LNHDA and CDR2 SQIVND (reference sequence). V shed 6 bases and J shed 1 base, with 13 bases lying between them. The CDR3, as DNA: TGTGCCAGTAGCCCAATCGGGGCCAGCAATCAGCCCCAGCATTTT. Translation gives CASSPIGASNQPQHF. The full variable domain, completed using reference TRBV19 and TRBJ1-5, is DGGITQSPKYLFRKEGQNVTLSCEQNLNHDAMYWYRQDPGQGLRLIYYSQIVNDFQKGDIAEGYSVSREKKESFPLTVTSAQKNPTAFYLCASSPIGASNQPQHFGDGTRLSIL.

The chain couples TRBV7-8 to TRBJ2-7; 8 nucleotides match TRBD2. The CDR3 contains 14 residues. The V and J ends lost 5 bases and 7 bases, in that order; junction bases with no gene match: 10. Per germline, CDR1 SGHVS and CDR2 FQNEAQ. CDR3 region: CASSQTGTSREQYF. The CDR3 coding sequence is TGTGCCAGCAGCCAGACTGGGACTAGTCGGGAGCAGTACTTC.

The V gene is TRBV29-1, the J gene TRBJ2-2; D is uncertain. CDR3 length: 15 amino acids. Trimming took off 4 bases at V and 4 bases at J, with 16 bases between the two ends. Germline V lookup: CDR1 SQVTM, CDR2 ANQGSEA. The CDR3 DNA is TGCAGCGTTGGACGACTGGGGATGGGCACCGGGGAGCTGTTTTTT. Its protein is CSVGRLGMGTGELFF.

This clone has only one observation. This sequence joins TRBV25-1 and TRBJ1-2; D remains ambiguous. CDR3 length: 11 amino acids. Deletions cut 1 base from V and 9 bases from J, with 6 bases between. Per the germline V gene, CDR1 is MGHDK and CDR2 is SYGVNS. The CDR3 spells CASSESVRYTF. CDR3 sequence (DNA): TGTGCCAGCAGTGAATCCGTCCGCTACACCTTC.

The V call is TRBV27, the J call TRBJ2-1; a weak D match, TRBD2 (6 bases). CDR3 length: 13 residues. In germline, CDR1 is MNHEY, CDR2 SMNVEV (reference sequence). V was trimmed by 10 bases and J by 12 bases, leaving 22 bases between them. The CDR3 spells CATGGLLGSVQFF. In nucleotides, the CDR3 is TGTGCCACCGGAGGACTACTTGGGTCTGTGCAGTTCTTC.

This clone was found a few times. The rearrangement joins TRBV7-2 to TRBJ2-7; 8 bases agree with TRBD1. CDR3 length equals 14 residues. Germline V gene lookup returns CDR1 SGHTA and CDR2 FQGNSA. J lost 4 bases, V lost 4 bases, and 6 bases had no gene match. CDR3 protein: CASSSGRQGYEQYF. The CDR3 DNA sequence: TGTGCCAGCAGCTCCGGTCGACAGGGGTACGAGCAGTACTTC.

This clone has at least ten counts. The chain employs TRBV7-8 and TRBJ1-6, with a possible D match to TRBD1 (5 bases). The CDR3 contains 16 residues. V was cut by 4 bases and J by 7 bases, with 17 bases left in between. Per the germline V gene, CDR1 is SGHVS and CDR2 is FQNEAQ. The CDR3 is CASSSDKWGWNSPLHF. The CDR3 nucleotides read TGTGCCAGCAGCTCGGACAAGTGGGGGTGGAATTCACCCCTCCACTTT.

V usage is TRBV29-1 and J usage is TRBJ1-1; D is unresolved. Germline lookup yields CDR1 SQVTM and CDR2 ANQGSEA. V was cut by 4 bases and J by 0 bases, with 6 bases left in between. The CDR3 sequence is 12 residues long. The CDR3 sequence: CSVAVMNTEAFF. CDR3 bases: TGCAGCGTTGCCGTCATGAACACTGAAGCTTTCTTT.

The gene calls are TRBV30 and TRBJ1-2; TRBD1 might be the D (5 bases). The CDR3 loop spans 16 amino acids. The germline V gene encodes CDR1 GTSNPN and CDR2 SVGIG (reference sequence). Trimming cost V 3 bases and J 0 bases, with 17 bases left between them. CDR3 coding DNA: TGTGCCTGGAGCGGCCGGGGCCGAAAAGCTAACTATGGCTACACCTTC. Its protein is CAWSGRGRKANYGYTF. Drawing the rest from reference TRBV30 and TRBJ1-2, the complete variable domain is SQTIHQWPATLVQPVGSPLSLECTVEGTSNPNLYWYRQAAGRGLQLLFYSVGIGQISSEVPQNLSASRPQDRQFILSSKKLLLSDSGFYLCAWSGRGRKANYGYTFGSGTRLTVV.

In this sample, this clone turned up a few times. The V call is TRBV19, the J call TRBJ1-1; tentative D call: TRBD1 (5 bases). CDR3 length: 13 amino acids. Trimming stripped 6 bases from V and 7 bases from J, with 15 bases between. Germline V gene lookup returns CDR1 LNHDA and CDR2 SQIVND (reference sequence). For the CDR3, the DNA is TGTGCCAGTAGCGCGACAGCCACCTATGAAGCTTTCTTT. Residues: CASSATATYEAFF.

The CDR3: CASSSTGTTYNEQFF. The CDR3 bases are TGCGCCAGCAGCTCGACCGGGACTACTTACAATGAGCAGTTCTTC. The rearrangement uses TRBV5-1 and TRBJ2-1; 7 bases line up with TRBD2. Germline V lookup: CDR1 SGHRS, CDR2 YFSETQ. V lost 3 bases to trimming and J lost 4 bases; unmatched junction nucleotides: 7. CDR3 length equals 15 residues.

The CDR3: CAWSIGAGTGELFF. CDR3 sequence (DNA): TGTGCCTGGAGTATCGGCGCTGGGACCGGGGAGCTGTTTTTT. This chain connects TRBV30 to TRBJ2-2; D is uncertain. The germline V and J ends were trimmed by 2 bases and 5 bases, with 12 bases remaining between them. Germline assignment: CDR1 GTSNPN and CDR2 SVGIG (reference sequence). The CDR3 has 14 amino acids.

This clone showed up just a few times. The chain employs TRBV29-1 and TRBJ2-7; weak D call: TRBD2 (6 bases). Trimming took 7 bases from V and 4 from J, leaving 17 bases between them. Germline V CDR1 and CDR2: SQVTM, ANQGSEA. The CDR3 loop spans 13 amino acids. CDR3 sequence (DNA): TGCAGCGGGGCCGGGACTTATAGGTACGAGCAGTACTTC. It encodes CSGAGTYRYEQYF.

This clone has a handful of counts. Written as DNA, the CDR3 is TGCGCCAGCAGCGCCCGGGCCAGGGATCACGAGCAGTACTTC. This sequence encodes CASSARARDHEQYF. This chain joins TRBV5-1 and TRBJ2-7; TRBD1 might be the D (5 bases). The CDR3 spans 14 residues. V shed 4 bases and J shed 5 bases, with 16 bases lying between them. Germline V gives CDR1 SGHRS, CDR2 YFSETQ.

This clone was observed a few times. This chain uses TRBV7-6 with TRBJ1-5; D perhaps matches TRBD1 (5 bases). This CDR3 contains 16 residues. From germline, CDR1 is SGHVS and CDR2 FNYEAQ. The ends were cut back, 5 bases at V and 2 bases at J, with 16 bases in the middle. In DNA form, the CDR3 reads TGTGCCAGCAGCCCGGGTGTGGGCAGGGGCAATCAGCCCCAGCATTTT. Residues: CASSPGVGRGNQPQHF. The variable domain in full, with the rest retrieved from reference TRBV7-6 and TRBJ1-5, is GAGVSQSPRYKVTKRGQDVALRCDPISGHVSLYWYRQALGQGPEFLTYFNYEAQQDKSGLPNDRFSAERPEGSISTLTIQRTEQRDSAMYRCASSPGVGRGNQPQHFGDGTRLSIL.

The chain couples TRBV5-6 to TRBJ2-2; D perhaps matches TRBD1 (7 bases). CDR3 length: 18 residues. Germline V lookup: CDR1 SGHDT, CDR2 YYEEEE. V dropped 4 bases and J dropped 5 bases, with 24 bases sitting between them. CDR3 bases: TGTGCCAGCAGCCCAGACCTGAACAGGGGCCGGGGGACCGGGGAGCTGTTTTTT. Amino acid sequence: CASSPDLNRGRGTGELFF.

The chain combines TRBV29-1 with TRBJ2-4, with a weak D call TRBD2 (5 bases). The V gene's germline CDR1 is SQVTM and CDR2 ANQGSEA. This CDR3 has 13 amino acids. V was pared by 6 bases and J by 2 bases, with 11 bases between. This chain's CDR3 is CSVAGETKNIQYF. The CDR3 nucleotides are TGCAGCGTAGCCGGGGAGACCAAAAACATTCAGTACTTC.

The genes are TRBV29-1 and TRBJ2-7; D tentatively reads TRBD1 or TRBD2 (8 bases each). The CDR3 consists of 14 residues. Germline loops: CDR1 SQVTM, CDR2 ANQGSEA. V was cut by 4 bases and J by 3 bases, with 16 bases left in between. DNA of the CDR3: TGCAGCGTTGCGGGGGGGACAGGACTCTACGAGCAGTACTTC. Amino acid sequence: CSVAGGTGLYEQYF.

In regard to this clone: Distinct nucleotide sequences in the sample also encode this CDR3. The chain carries TRBV30 and TRBJ1-6; no firm D call. V was trimmed by 1 base and J by 7 bases, leaving 8 bases between them. Germline assignment: CDR1 GTSNPN and CDR2 SVGIG (reference sequence). The CDR3 is 13 amino acids. CDR3 region: CAWSEGDNSPLHF. The CDR3 DNA sequence: TGTGCCTGGAGTGAAGGAGACAATTCACCCCTCCACTTT.

The chain recombines TRBV15 with TRBJ2-2; a possible D gene is TRBD2 (5 bases). Germline V lookup: CDR1 LNHNV, CDR2 YYDKDF (reference sequence). The CDR3 sequence is 15 residues long. Deletions cut 9 bases from V and 4 bases from J, with 18 bases between. The CDR3 is CATSRTGSFTGELFF. CDR3 nucleotide sequence: TGTGCCACGTCAAGAACGGGGAGTTTCACCGGGGAGCTGTTTTTT.